The 25 T cell receptor beta chains in this list originate from one sample, sequenced in a study of shared clonotypes between healthy human individuals. Here immunoSEQ multiplex PCR was the method, and the copy in TCRdb shows in-frame clones only, minus some. Of 700,000 to 950,000 clones listed, 90% to 97% are singletons. Naive CD8 cells lacked CD45RO, underwent positive selection for CCR7 and left out terminally differentiated effector memory CD45RA+ cells. Sequencing was done on a sample of naive CD8+ T cells sorted from blood. The receptors shown here come from a man aged 25-45 years in good health.

The chain couples TRBV29-1 to TRBJ2-3; 8 bases are a match to TRBD1. Losses at the gene ends were 2 bases for V and 1 base for J; bases not matched to a gene: 5. Germline assignment: CDR1 SQVTM and CDR2 ANQGSEA. The CDR3 runs to 15 residues. The CDR3 reads CSVEPQGQGTDTQYF. In nucleotides, the CDR3 is TGCAGCGTTGAACCTCAGGGACAGGGCACAGATACGCAGTATTTT.

As concerns this clone: Other DNA sequences in the same sample also yield this CDR3. The chain combines TRBV11-3 with TRBJ2-7; possibly TRBD2 for D (6 bases). This CDR3 has 13 amino acids. The germline V gene has CDR1 SGHNT and CDR2 YENEEA. Trimming shortened V by 5 bases and J by 1 base, and 9 bases separated the two germline ends. CDR3 loop: CASSPGTSYEQYF. The DNA for the CDR3 is TGTGCCAGCAGCCCAGGGACTTCCTACGAGCAGTACTTC.

CDR3 coding DNA: TGTGCCAGCAGTTTAGGGGGGCCTACCTACGAGCAGTACTTC. Residues: CASSLGGPTYEQYF. The chain is built from TRBV27 and TRBJ2-7; D may correspond to TRBD1 or TRBD2 (6 bases each). The germline V gene has CDR1 MNHEY and CDR2 SMNVEV (reference sequence). Trimming pared 2 bases from V and 2 bases from J, leaving 10 bases between. The CDR3 consists of 14 residues.

This sequence joins TRBV4-1 and TRBJ1-1, with 10 bases that match TRBD1. The CDR3 has 15 amino acids. Germline lookup yields CDR1 MGHRA and CDR2 YSYEKL. With 0 bases clipped from V and 5 bases from J, the junction kept 3 bases outside the gene matches. CDR3 loop: CASSQDDRGQTEAFF. In nucleotides, the CDR3 is TGCGCCAGCAGCCAAGATGACAGGGGGCAAACTGAAGCTTTCTTT.

V is TRBV30 and J is TRBJ2-5; possibly TRBD2 for D (5 bases). Looked up from germline, CDR1 is GTSNPN and CDR2 is SVGIG (reference sequence). Trimming cost V 2 bases and J 5 bases, with 9 bases left between them. This CDR3 has 12 amino acids. The DNA for the CDR3 is TGTGCCTGGAGTCTCTGGGAGGAGACCCAGTACTTC. Translating gives CAWSLWEETQYF.

CDR3 residues: CASRDEPDTFYF. The CDR3 region has the DNA TGTGCCAGCAGGGACGAGCCGGACACCTTTTACTTC. The chain couples TRBV14 to TRBJ2-7; a weak D match, TRBD1 (5 bases). Germline V gives CDR1 SGHDN, CDR2 FVKESK. Trimming shortened V by 6 bases and J by 13 bases, and 19 bases separated the two germline ends. The CDR3 runs to 12 residues.

The V call is TRBV7-8, the J call TRBJ1-1; tentative D call: TRBD1 (6 bases). Per germline, CDR1 SGHVS and CDR2 FQNEAQ. The V gene lost 5 bases and the J gene lost 9 bases, with 19 bases spanning the gap. The CDR3 consists of 14 residues. The CDR3 protein is CASSAHLGGPQAFF. In nucleotides, the CDR3 is TGTGCCAGCAGCGCCCACCTGGGGGGCCCGCAAGCTTTCTTT.

This chain connects TRBV27 to TRBJ1-2, with TRBD1 matching 9 bases. The V and J ends lost 2 bases and 4 bases, in that order; junction bases with no gene match: 11. The CDR3 contains 17 residues. Germline V gene lookup returns CDR1 MNHEY and CDR2 SMNVEV (reference sequence). Here the CDR3 reads CASSLLSADRGIYGYTF. The DNA of the CDR3 is TGTGCCAGCAGTTTACTATCCGCCGACAGGGGGATCTATGGCTACACCTTC.

The chain joins TRBV18 to TRBJ2-5; D might be TRBD1 or TRBD2, each matching 5 bases. The CDR3 contains 15 residues. V was shortened by 3 bases and J by 5 bases, with 16 bases between the two germline ends. CDR1 is KGHSH and CDR2 is LQKENI in the germline V gene. The chain's CDR3 is CASSPWTRSGETQYF. For the CDR3, the DNA is TGTGCCAGCTCACCCTGGACACGTTCGGGGGAGACCCAGTACTTC.

On this clone: Other nucleotide sequences in the sample specify the same CDR3. V and J are TRBV7-9 and TRBJ2-7; the D is unclear. The CDR3 consists of 11 residues. V dropped 5 bases and J dropped 3 bases, with 5 bases sitting between them. Germline-derived CDR1 and CDR2 are SEHNR and FQNEAQ (reference sequence). This chain's CDR3 is CASSLNYEQYF. In nucleotides, the CDR3 is TGTGCCAGCAGCCTTAACTACGAGCAGTACTTC.

This chain joins TRBV10-2 and TRBJ2-2, with TRBD2 matching over 10 bases. V was clipped by 8 bases and J by 0 bases; unmatched bases: 0. CDR1 WSHSY and CDR2 SAAADI come from the germline V gene. The CDR3 is 14 residues long. CDR3 region: CASLAGANTGELFF. CDR3 DNA: TGCGCCAGCCTAGCGGGAGCGAACACCGGGGAGCTGTTTTTT.

This clone has just one count. The chain joins TRBV5-5 to TRBJ2-1, with TRBD1 as a possible D gene (6 bases). This CDR3 has 13 residues. The V gene lost 1 base and the J gene lost 7 bases, with 9 bases spanning the gap. Germline V gene data show CDR1 as SGHKS and CDR2 as YYEKEE (reference sequence). The CDR3, as DNA: TGTGCCAGCAGCTTGACAGGGATTAATGAGCAGTTCTTC. Its translation: CASSLTGINEQFF.

This clone appeared once. In nucleotides, the CDR3 is TGTGCCAGCAGCCTTCCCCCTCTACTTATGAGCTCCTACGAGCAGTACTTC. Translated: CASSLPPLLMSSYEQYF. This chain connects TRBV7-9 to TRBJ2-7; D remains ambiguous. The ends were cut back, 5 bases at V and 0 bases at J, with 20 bases in the middle. CDR1 is SEHNR, CDR2 FQNEAQ, per germline (reference sequence). This CDR3 is built from 17 residues. Full variable domain (remainder filled in from reference TRBV7-9 and TRBJ2-7): DTGVSQNPRHKITKRGQNVTFRCDPISEHNRLYWYRQTLGQGPEFLTYFQNEAQLEKSRLLSDRFSAERPKGSFSTLEIQRTEQGDSAMYLCASSLPPLLMSSYEQYFGPGTRLTVT.

The chain uses TRBV6-5 and TRBJ2-7, with 10 bases matching TRBD1. CDR3 length: 14 amino acids. Germline CDR1 MNHEY, CDR2 SVGAGI. V was pared by 2 bases and J by 8 bases, with 6 bases of the junction left unmatched. CDR3 loop: CASSYRDRGMKQYF. The CDR3 bases are TGTGCCAGCAGTTACCGGGACAGGGGTATGAAGCAGTACTTC.

The CDR3 sequence is CASSYGLGSYEQYF. CDR3 nucleotides: TGTGCCAGCAGTTACGGGCTGGGGAGCTACGAGCAGTACTTC. This chain uses TRBV6-5 with TRBJ2-7, with D possibly being TRBD2 (5 bases). Germline CDR1 reads MNHEY; CDR2 reads SVGAGI. The CDR3 is made up of 14 amino acids. The V end lost 2 bases, the J end lost 3 bases, and 11 bases lay between the germline ends.

The rearrangement joins TRBV7-6 to TRBJ2-2; 8 bases map to TRBD2. This CDR3 has 13 residues. The germline gives CDR1 SGHVS, CDR2 FNYEAQ. V shed 4 bases, J shed 12 bases, and the junction held 7 bases outside the gene matches. The CDR3 region is CASSSPEREQLFF. For the CDR3, the DNA is TGTGCCAGCAGCTCCCCTGAGCGGGAGCAGCTGTTTTTT. The entire variable domain, with the rest obtained from reference TRBV7-6 and TRBJ2-2, is as follows: GAGVSQSPRYKVTKRGQDVALRCDPISGHVSLYWYRQALGQGPEFLTYFNYEAQQDKSGLPNDRFSAERPEGSISTLTIQRTEQRDSAMYRCASSSPEREQLFFGEGSRLTVL.

The genes are TRBV19 and TRBJ2-2; D is undetermined. Per germline, CDR1 LNHDA and CDR2 SQIVND (reference sequence). The length of the CDR3 is 15 residues. The ends were cut back, 1 base at V and 3 bases at J, with 9 bases in the middle. The DNA for the CDR3 is TGTGCCAGTAGTATAGTAGAAGGCTACACCGGGGAGCTGTTTTTT. Residues: CASSIVEGYTGELFF.

The chain uses TRBV18 and TRBJ2-7; 9 nucleotides agree with TRBD1. Trimming cost V 3 bases and J 4 bases; bases outside gene matches: 10. The CDR3 has 16 residues. CDR1 KGHSH and CDR2 LQKENI come from the germline V gene. For the CDR3, the DNA is TGTGCCAGCTCACCCCTACAGGGGGCGAGTAGGTACGAGCAGTACTTC. This translates into CASSPLQGASRYEQYF.

This clone was detected a few times. The gene calls are TRBV18 and TRBJ2-5, with 7 bases lining up with TRBD1. After removal of 5 bases from V and 1 base from J, the junction contained 13 bases not matched to a gene. CDR3 length equals 17 residues. Germline V CDR1 and CDR2: KGHSH, LQKENI. The CDR3 loop is CASSAFMTGSSQETQYF. CDR3 sequence (DNA): TGTGCCAGCTCAGCGTTCATGACAGGGTCCAGCCAAGAGACCCAGTACTTC.

J is TRBJ1-1 and V is TRBV14; D is uncertain. Trimming pared 3 bases from V and 7 bases from J, leaving 21 bases between. CDR3 length equals 16 residues. Germline CDR1 SGHDN, CDR2 FVKESK. The CDR3 reads CASSHTVLRSRDEAFF. CDR3 nucleotide sequence: TGTGCCAGCAGCCACACCGTTTTGAGGAGCAGAGATGAAGCTTTCTTT.

The chain uses TRBV27 and TRBJ2-7, with D maybe TRBD2 (5 bases). The V gene's germline CDR1 is MNHEY and CDR2 SMNVEV (reference sequence). The ends were cut back, 6 bases at V and 2 bases at J, with 17 bases in the middle. The CDR3 covers 15 residues. The CDR3 DNA follows: TGTGCCAGCAGCCCTGTCGTCGGGGATCCCTACGAGCAGTACTTC. Amino acids: CASSPVVGDPYEQYF.

This clone has just one count. The chain joins TRBV5-6 to TRBJ2-7; D possibly uses TRBD1 or TRBD2 (5 bases each). This CDR3 is 14 amino acids long. V dropped 4 bases and J dropped 2 bases, with 13 bases sitting between them. The germline CDR1 and CDR2 sequences are SGHDT and YYEEEE. The CDR3 is CASSPGPTPYEQYF. As DNA, the CDR3 is TGTGCCAGCAGCCCGGGACCAACCCCCTACGAGCAGTACTTC.

This sequence joins TRBV5-1 and TRBJ2-1; the match to TRBD2 covers 10 bases. The CDR3 has 16 residues. V was pared by 4 bases and J by 4 bases, with 8 bases of the junction left unmatched. Germline V gives CDR1 SGHRS, CDR2 YFSETQ. The CDR3 reads CASSLGVAGGYNEQFF. Written as DNA, the CDR3 is TGCGCCAGCAGCCTTGGAGTAGCGGGAGGATACAATGAGCAGTTCTTC.

The chain joins TRBV7-9 to TRBJ2-3; D remains unclear. The germline CDR1 and CDR2 sequences are SEHNR and FQNEAQ (reference sequence). Between the trimmed V and J ends, which lost 5 bases and 5 bases, there was a span of 11 bases. This CDR3 contains 13 residues. The CDR3 here is CASSPRTRDTQYF. The CDR3 DNA reads TGTGCCAGCAGCCCCCGAACGCGAGATACGCAGTATTTT.

This clone was detected only a few times. Additional DNA sequences in this sample encode the identical CDR3. The chain couples TRBV5-1 to TRBJ2-7; TRBD2 matches 11 bases. Germline trimming cut 1 base from V and 1 base from J; bases unmatched to any gene: 1. Looked up from germline, CDR1 is SGHRS and CDR2 is YFSETQ. The CDR3 consists of 15 residues. CDR3 in amino acids: CASSLTSGSSYEQYF. The CDR3 DNA is TGCGCCAGCAGCTTGACTAGCGGGAGTTCCTACGAGCAGTACTTC.